Presented here are 3 T cell receptor beta chains from one specimen sequenced in a study of blood T cell repertoires in COVID-19. This table comes from immunoSEQ multiplex PCR, and its TCRdb copy is limited to in-frame clones, with some not included. Of under 300,000 clones listed, over 75% were seen once; the top ten hold about 14%. The sample taken for sequencing was peripheral blood. These receptors came from a human donor in a cohort sampled during active COVID-19.

V usage is TRBV6-5 and J usage is TRBJ2-7; D is possibly TRBD1 (6 bases). The CDR3 extends over 11 amino acids. V was trimmed by 8 bases and J by 4 bases, leaving 9 bases between them. The germline V gene encodes CDR1 MNHEY and CDR2 SVGAGI. The CDR3 region is CASLGQYEQYF. The DNA of the CDR3 is TGTGCCAGCCTCGGACAGTACGAGCAGTACTTC.

This clone was seen a single time. The rearrangement uses TRBV28 and TRBJ1-6, with 9 bases fitting TRBD1. CDR3 size: 14 residues. Germline V CDR1 and CDR2: MDHEN, SYDVKM. Trimming at V came to 5 bases and at J to 8 bases, leaving 4 bases not matched to a gene. The CDR3 loop reads CASSPGTGHSPLHF. DNA for the CDR3: TGTGCCAGCAGTCCCGGGACAGGGCATTCACCCCTCCACTTT. Looking up the rest from reference TRBV28 and TRBJ1-6 gives the full variable domain: DVKVTQSSRYLVKRTGEKVFLECVQDMDHENMFWYRQDPGLGLRLIYFSYDVKMKEKGDIPEGYSVSREKKERFSLILESASTNQTSMYLCASSPGTGHSPLHFGNGTRLTVT.

The J gene is TRBJ2-5, the V gene TRBV13; 8 bases agree with TRBD2. The CDR3 runs 15 residues. Germline trimming cut 3 bases from V and 4 bases from J; bases unmatched to any gene: 7. Germline-derived CDR1 and CDR2 are PRHDT and FYEKMQ (reference sequence). CDR3 protein: CASSFRTSLIETQYF. The CDR3 DNA reads as TGTGCCAGCAGCTTTCGGACTAGCTTGATAGAGACCCAGTACTTC.